This T cell receptor beta chain was identified in a study of T cells in Graves' hyperthyroidism and ophthalmopathy. Study results and caveats: Stable hyperthyroidism was separated from ophthalmopathy by a model based on 13 V-J features.

Germline V gene lookup returns CDR1 SNHLY and CDR2 FYNNEI. The CDR3 runs 16 residues. V was clipped by 5 bases and J by 1 base, with 16 bases between them. There were TCR beta CDR3 regions amplified from RNA transcripts. The HTBI primer set served for first-round RT-PCR of the TCR CDR3. TCRdb fed the multiplex PCR reads into MiXCR, producing one record per CDR3 protein. The sample has hundreds of thousands of distinct CDR3 sequences, 15% to 18% seen once; the top ten hold 28%. Isolation of PBMCs was performed on around 9.8 ml fresh peripheral blood. This clonotype has a single count. The antigen is unknown.

Sequencing was carried out using blood. The sequence was obtained from a woman aged 18 to 35 with Graves' hyperthyroidism that later progressed to Graves' ophthalmopathy. The rearrangement joins TRBV2 to TRBJ2-3; D gene unclear. The CDR3 DNA reads as TGTGCCAGCAGTCCTAGACCCTCAGGCGGCACAGATACGCAGTATTTT. Its protein is CASSPRPSGGTDTQYF.